The 4 T cell receptor beta chains below all came from one sample that was sequenced in a study of somatic mutations in cytotoxic T cells in rheumatoid arthritis. Here immunoSEQ multiplex PCR was the method, and the copy in TCRdb shows in-frame clones only, minus some. The sample yields some 15,000 clones, around 77% seen once. Sequencing was performed on CD8+ T cells sorted from blood. These TCRs come from an adult with rheumatoid arthritis.

As DNA, the CDR3 is TGCGCCAGCAGCCAAGTAAAGCGGGGGCCCTCTACCGGGGAGCTGTTTTTT. This encodes CASSQVKRGPSTGELFF. The chain carries TRBV4-1 and TRBJ2-2, with TRBD2 matching over 8 bases. Germline-derived CDR1 and CDR2 are MGHRA and YSYEKL. The junction had 9 bases not matched to a gene; V was cut back by 1 base and J by 5 bases. CDR3 length equals 17 residues.

The rearrangement joins TRBV5-8 to TRBJ2-1; D remains unclear. The germline V gene has CDR1 SGHTS and CDR2 YDEGEE. Trimming left V 2 bases short and J 9 bases short, with 12 bases between. This CDR3 contains 13 residues. CDR3: CASSLVAVGEQFF. CDR3 coding DNA: TGTGCCAGCAGCTTAGTGGCTGTCGGTGAGCAGTTCTTC.

A word on this clone: The junction departs from the called germline gene at one end, perhaps through a read error. Other DNA sequences in this sample translate to the same CDR3. The chain joins TRBV29-1 to TRBJ1-1; D gene ambiguous. Germline V gene data show CDR1 as SQVTM and CDR2 as ANQGSEA. The CDR3 has 11 residues. The DNA of the CDR3 is TGCAGCGTTGTTCCCGACACTGAGGCTTTCTTT. It yields the protein CSVVPDTEAFF.

This clone has just a few counts. The chain recombines TRBV13 with TRBJ1-6, with TRBD1 as a possible D gene (5 bases). CDR1 PRHDT and CDR2 FYEKMQ come from the germline V gene (reference sequence). V lost 0 bases and J 7 bases, leaving 10 bases between the germline ends. CDR3 length: 15 residues. The CDR3 loop is CASSLGGTGNSPLHF. The CDR3, as DNA: TGTGCCAGCAGCTTAGGAGGGACGGGCAATTCACCCCTCCACTTT.